This T cell receptor beta chain was sequenced in a study of Ad26.COV2.S vaccination and SARS-CoV-2 variants. At the level of the study: Donor got 5x10^10 or 1x10^11 viral particles of Ad26.COV2.S.

Profiling relied on immunoSEQ multiplex PCR, and the TCRdb table lists in-frame clones only, not all of them. The repertoire has about 440,000 clones, around 90% of them found once; the top ten carry more than 3.5%. Study-wide results and limits: The analyses of TCR breadth and depth may have understated the size of total T cell responses. Vaccine recipients posted higher spike-specific TCR breadth than their placebo counterparts.

The treatment denotes: roughly 18 received Ad26.COV2.S at low or high dose, single or two shots; about five received placebo; per-sample allocation not given. It was on day 63 after the first vaccine or placebo injection that samples were taken. It was an adult aged 18-55 years in Boston who was the donor. Regarding this clone: No antigen is known for it.

V was pared by 2 bases and J by 8 bases, with 24 bases between. This CDR3 comprises 17 residues. Germline V gene sequence: CDR1 MNHEY, CDR2 SVGEGT. V gene TRBV6-2 or TRBV6-3 combines with J gene TRBJ1-2; D may be TRBD1 (5 bases). Here the sequenced sample was peripheral blood, taken in a trial of Ad26.COV2.S vaccine versus placebo. The TCR comes from a person aged 18-65 years who received the Ad26.COV2.S COVID-19 vaccine or a placebo. As DNA, the CDR3 is TGTGCCAGCAGTTACGGGGCAGAGAGTATGCTTTGGCGGGGCTACACCTTC. Amino acid sequence: CASSYGAESMLWRGYTF.